This T cell receptor (beta chain) was observed in a study of spatial heterogeneity in lung cancer. Overall study: Sequencing consistently turned up more beta-chain sequences than alpha-chain sequences. Study-level results: Ubiquitous expanded tumor TCRs were observed in blood more at resection than follow-up.

The CDR3 is 14 residues long. Trimming at V came to 5 bases and at J to 4 bases, leaving 8 bases not matched to a gene. Germline CDR1 LNHDA, CDR2 SQIVND (reference sequence). The library protocol tagged each TCR cDNA with a unique molecular identifier. TCRdb reanalysed the 5' RACE reads using MiXCR and keeps one entry per CDR3 protein. The sample has about 3,300 distinct CDR3 sequences, approximately 32% seen once. Time point reported: sample taken at primary tumor resection. Unsorted whole RNA of tumor, nontumor lung or frozen PBMC was sequenced. Samples came from 60 to 75 TRACERx patients with untreated early-stage lung cancer. This clonotype occurred a few times. The antigen remains undetermined. With the library built for alpha chains, this beta chain is off target and its frequency is not meaningful.

The sequences come from PBMCs, collected at surgery. The sequence was collected from a female donor with early-stage non-small cell lung cancer. The V gene is TRBV19, the J gene TRBJ2-7; 7 bases line up with TRBD1. The CDR3 nucleotides read TGTGCCAGTAGTCCCCCGGGACAGCCTTACGAGCAGTACTTC. Its protein product is CASSPPGQPYEQYF. Using reference TRBV19 and TRBJ2-7 for the parts outside the CDR3, the full variable domain is DGGITQSPKYLFRKEGQNVTLSCEQNLNHDAMYWYRQDPGQGLRLIYYSQIVNDFQKGDIAEGYSVSREKKESFPLTVTSAQKNPTAFYLCASSPPGQPYEQYFGPGTRLTVT.